This T cell receptor beta chain was sequenced in a study of blood T cell repertoires in COVID-19. Across the study: Material from acute and convalescent COVID-19 was sourced from the United States, Italy and Spain. From T cells, B-cell-depleted T cells, or PBMCs came the material, which was cDNA or gDNA.

Trimming removed 2 bases at V and 0 bases at J, with 9 bases between. The V gene's germline CDR1 is MNHNY and CDR2 SVGAGI (reference sequence). The CDR3 runs to 15 residues. Per the original methods: Estimation of nucleated cell counts relied on the amplification of reference gene primers. Data came from immunoSEQ multiplex PCR; TCRdb stores just in-frame clones and leaves some out. V, J and clone size are taken as reported in that table, and D and trimming were inferred from the DNA itself. The sample includes roughly 160,000 clones, 70% to 90% of them seen just once. This chain links TRBV6-6 with TRBJ2-3; D may be TRBD1 (6 bases). This receptor was taken from a woman between 45 and 60 years old with COVID-19, enrolled during active disease. Sequencing input: peripheral blood. CDR3 nucleotide sequence: TGTGCCAGCAGTTACGGACAGTTTAGCACAGATACGCAGTATTTT. This codes for CASSYGQFSTDTQYF.